Below are 15 T cell receptor beta chains sequenced from a single sample in a study of shared clonotypes between healthy human individuals. Some clones are missing from TCRdb's copy, which holds only in-frame ones; the method was immunoSEQ multiplex PCR. The sample contains some 2,500,000 clones, 90% to 95% of which appear only once. What was sequenced was naive CD4+ T cells from PBMCs. Subset given: CD45RA+ positively selected. These receptors were taken from a man between 18 and 29 years old in good health. Some clones in this sample may be carry-over from other donors' samples.

The chain links TRBV28 to TRBJ1-1; D perhaps matches TRBD1 (5 bases). Trimming left V 10 bases short and J 5 bases short, with 17 bases between. Germline V CDR1 and CDR2: MDHEN, SYDVKM. The length of the CDR3 is 13 residues. CDR3: CAIRGMTWTEAFF. The CDR3 DNA sequence: TGTGCCATTCGGGGGATGACATGGACTGAAGCTTTCTTT.

V gene TRBV7-2 combines with J gene TRBJ1-5, with D possibly matching TRBD1 (6 bases). V was pared by 2 bases and J by 4 bases, with 12 bases between. Germline V gives CDR1 SGHTA, CDR2 FQGNSA. CDR3 length: 15 residues. CDR3 in amino acids: CASSLQGFGNQPQHF. The CDR3 DNA reads TGTGCCAGCAGCTTACAGGGGTTCGGGAATCAGCCCCAGCATTTT.

Of note for this clone: The identical CDR3 is also encoded by other nucleotide sequences in the sample. The genes are TRBV9 and TRBJ2-3; possibly TRBD1 or TRBD2 for D (5 bases each). The CDR3 loop spans 15 amino acids. Trimming shortened V by 0 bases and J by 1 base, and 9 bases separated the two germline ends. Germline V CDR1 and CDR2: SGDLS, YYNGEE. In nucleotides, the CDR3 is TGTGCCAGCAGCGTAGGAGGGGCTCGCACAGATACGCAGTATTTT. This sequence encodes CASSVGGARTDTQYF.

This clone was seen only a few times. Other DNA sequences in this sample translate to the same CDR3. This chain connects TRBV29-1 to TRBJ1-1; no clear D gene. V shed 4 bases and J shed 3 bases, with 6 bases lying between them. The germline V gene has CDR1 SQVTM and CDR2 ANQGSEA. The CDR3 is 11 residues long. CDR3 amino acids: CSVGRYTEAFF. The CDR3, as DNA: TGCAGCGTTGGACGGTACACTGAAGCTTTCTTT.

As to this clone: Other DNA sequences from this sample encode an identical CDR3 as well. The chain employs TRBV12-5 and TRBJ2-3; the D gene is possibly TRBD1 (5 bases). The V gene's germline CDR1 is LGHNT and CDR2 FRNRAP. This CDR3 spans 13 amino acids. The V end was cut by 4 bases, the J end by 1 base, with 6 bases between. This CDR3 is CASGSTGTDTQYF. In DNA, the CDR3 is TGTGCTAGTGGTTCGACAGGCACAGATACGCAGTATTTT.

The DNA for the CDR3 is TGTGCCAGCAGCTTGAGTGGTCCCTCTGGGGCCAACGTCCTGACTTTC. Encoded protein: CASSLSGPSGANVLTF. The chain links TRBV5-6 to TRBJ2-6; D ambiguous. This CDR3 has 16 residues. The V gene lost 1 base and the J gene lost 0 bases, with 8 bases spanning the gap. Germline assignment: CDR1 SGHDT and CDR2 YYEEEE.

Comments on this clone: The same CDR3 can be traced to other DNA sequences in this sample. This rearrangement joins TRBV29-1 to TRBJ2-3; no reliable D call. V was trimmed by 7 bases and J by 3 bases, leaving 5 bases between them. The germline CDR1 and CDR2 sequences are SQVTM and ANQGSEA. CDR3 length equals 10 residues. The CDR3 sequence: CSAGTDTQYF. CDR3 sequence (DNA): TGCAGCGCCGGAACAGATACGCAGTATTTT.

CDR3 loop: CASSPGVEHQPQHF. CDR3 bases: TGTGCCAGTAGTCCAGGGGTAGAGCATCAGCCCCAGCATTTT. This chain links TRBV19 with TRBJ1-5; a weak D match, TRBD1 (6 bases). Germline V gene data show CDR1 as LNHDA and CDR2 as SQIVND (reference sequence). V lost 5 bases and J lost 5, with 13 bases in between. CDR3 length: 14 amino acids.

This clone occurred once. The V and J genes are TRBV30 and TRBJ2-7; D call uncertain. Germline-derived CDR1 and CDR2 are GTSNPN and SVGIG (reference sequence). The CDR3 covers 14 residues. Trimming cost V 4 bases and J 2 bases, with 15 bases left between them. CDR3 amino acids: CAWKSSELAYEQYF. CDR3 nucleotides: TGTGCCTGGAAGTCTTCGGAGCTAGCCTACGAGCAGTACTTC.

The rearrangement links TRBV7-2 to TRBJ1-4, with a tentative D call TRBD1 (5 bases). From germline, CDR1 is SGHTA and CDR2 FQGNSA. CDR3 length: 17 residues. Trimming removed 2 bases at V and 4 bases at J, with 17 bases between. The CDR3 nucleotides read TGTGCCAGCAGCTTAATCTTCCGGGGACCCCTTAATGAAAAACTGTTTTTT. Protein: CASSLIFRGPLNEKLFF.

The rearrangement uses TRBV28 and TRBJ1-3, with unresolved D. With 6 bases removed from V and 0 bases from J, the gap between germline ends came to 12 bases. This CDR3 has 15 residues. Looked up from germline, CDR1 is MDHEN and CDR2 is SYDVKM. This CDR3 reads CASSAQEDSGNTIYF. DNA of the CDR3: TGTGCCAGCAGCGCCCAGGAAGACTCTGGAAACACCATATATTTT.

The rearrangement joins TRBV5-1 to TRBJ2-1; D is unresolved. CDR1 is SGHRS and CDR2 is YFSETQ in the germline V gene. The CDR3 is made up of 13 amino acids. V was cut by 1 base and J by 3 bases, with 5 bases left in between. CDR3 protein: CASSLKGYNEQFF. The CDR3 coding sequence is TGCGCCAGCAGCTTGAAGGGCTACAATGAGCAGTTCTTC.

For this clone: The same CDR3 also results from other DNA sequences found in this sample. This rearrangement joins TRBV6-5 to TRBJ1-5; D is perhaps TRBD1 (5 bases). Germline lookup yields CDR1 MNHEY and CDR2 SVGAGI. Trimming stripped 5 bases from V and 7 bases from J, with 9 bases between. The CDR3 loop spans 12 amino acids. This CDR3 reads CASSTGGQPQHF. The CDR3 DNA reads TGTGCCAGCAGTACGGGGGGGCAGCCCCAGCATTTT.

This clone appeared once. The rearrangement joins TRBV18 to TRBJ1-4, with 8 nucleotides matching TRBD1. Germline trimming cut 2 bases from V and 7 bases from J; bases unmatched to any gene: 6. The germline V gene has CDR1 KGHSH and CDR2 LQKENI. The length of the CDR3 is 15 residues. CDR3 residues: CASSPSTGVTEKLFF. The DNA of the CDR3 is TGTGCCAGCTCACCATCGACAGGGGTCACTGAAAAACTGTTTTTT.

The chain combines TRBV4-1 with TRBJ2-7, with D possibly matching TRBD2 (6 bases). This CDR3 has 16 amino acids. Trimming stripped 0 bases from V and 2 bases from J, with 14 bases between. Germline V gene lookup returns CDR1 MGHRA and CDR2 YSYEKL. The CDR3 coding sequence is TGCGCCAGCAGCCAAGATTTCGTTGGAGGGCCCTACGAGCAGTACTTC. This gives the protein CASSQDFVGGPYEQYF.